A selection of T cell receptor beta chains follows, all from one sample in a study of PD-L1 blockade in urothelial cancer. Clones were sequenced by immunoSEQ multiplex PCR, and TCRdb holds only the in-frame ones, with some missing. This sample has tens of thousands of clones, with around 84% found just once. The sequences come from PBMCs, collected around atezolizumab (anti-PD-L1) treatment. These receptors came from a man between 65 and 85 years old with urothelial cancer. The CDR3 runs from the conserved cysteine through the conserved F or W. D genes are given only for firm matches. Only some rows state a clone size, as once, few, many or a class for expanded clones.

D gene: TRBD1
V gene: TRBV28
CDR3 length: 15
clone size: NA
J gene: TRBJ2-6
CDR3 DNA: TGTGCCAGCAGTAGACAGGGCTCTGGGGCCAACGTCCTGACTTTC
CDR3 protein: CASSRQGSGANVLTF

D gene: NA
V gene: TRBV7-8
CDR3 length: 13
clone size: few
J gene: TRBJ1-2
CDR3 DNA: TGTGCCAGCAGCTTAACAGGACAAGATGGCTACACCTTC
CDR3 protein: CASSLTGQDGYTF

D gene: TRBD2
V gene: TRBV15
CDR3 length: 13
clone size: few
J gene: TRBJ2-7
CDR3 DNA: TGTGCCACCAGCAGAGAAAGGACTAGCCGGCAGTACTTC
CDR3 protein: CATSRERTSRQYF

D gene: TRBD1
V gene: TRBV5-6
CDR3 length: 13
clone size: NA
J gene: TRBJ1-3
CDR3 DNA: TGTGCCAGCAGCCCTGGACAGGGCGACACCATATATTTT
CDR3 protein: CASSPGQGDTIYF

D gene: NA
V gene: TRBV28
CDR3 length: 11
clone size: NA
J gene: TRBJ2-7
CDR3 DNA: TGCCTCGCACAGGGGGGGGCCGAGCAGTACTTC
CDR3 protein: CLAQGGAEQYF

D gene: NA
V gene: TRBV7-8
CDR3 length: 13
clone size: NA
J gene: TRBJ1-2
CDR3 DNA: TGTGCCAGCAGCTTAGGGGAAGCGGGAGGCTACACCTTC
CDR3 protein: CASSLGEAGGYTF

D gene: TRBD1
V gene: TRBV10-3
CDR3 length: 12
clone size: NA
J gene: TRBJ2-1
CDR3 DNA: TGTGCCACCGTGACAGGGTTAAATGAGCAGTTCTTC
CDR3 protein: CATVTGLNEQFF

D gene: TRBD1
V gene: TRBV11-2
CDR3 length: 14
clone size: NA
J gene: TRBJ1-5
CDR3 DNA: TGTGCCAGCAGTTACGGGACAGGCAGTCAGCCCCAGCATTTT
CDR3 protein: CASSYGTGSQPQHF

D gene: TRBD2
V gene: TRBV5-1
CDR3 length: 14
clone size: NA
J gene: TRBJ2-5
CDR3 DNA: TGCGCCAGCAGCGTTGGACCAGCGGGGGAGACCCAGTACTTC
CDR3 protein: CASSVGPAGETQYF

D gene: NA
V gene: TRBV13
CDR3 length: 10
clone size: NA
J gene: TRBJ2-1
CDR3 DNA: TGTGCCACCATTCGGGACTTACTGTTCTTC
CDR3 protein: CATIRDLLFF

D gene: TRBD2
V gene: TRBV5-6
CDR3 length: 16
clone size: NA
J gene: TRBJ2-3
CDR3 DNA: TGTGCCAGCAGCTTGGCCGGCGGGAGGAGCACAGATACGCAGTATTTT
CDR3 protein: CASSLAGGRSTDTQYF

D gene: NA
V gene: TRBV6-4
CDR3 length: 16
clone size: NA
J gene: TRBJ2-1
CDR3 DNA: TGTGCCAGCAGTGACGGTCGCGGGTCCGGGCGGGATGAGCAGTTCTTC
CDR3 protein: CASSDGRGSGRDEQFF

D gene: TRBD1
V gene: TRBV6-1
CDR3 length: 15
clone size: NA
J gene: TRBJ1-5
CDR3 DNA: TGTGCCAGCGGGGACAGGGGGCTGGGCAATCAGCCCCAGCATTTT
CDR3 protein: CASGDRGLGNQPQHF

D gene: NA
V gene: TRBV9
CDR3 length: 15
clone size: NA
J gene: TRBJ1-5
CDR3 DNA: TGTGCCAGCAGCGAGGGGGAAGGGACGAATCAGCCCCAGCATTTT
CDR3 protein: CASSEGEGTNQPQHF

D gene: TRBD1
V gene: TRBV7-9
CDR3 length: 16
clone size: NA
J gene: TRBJ1-3
CDR3 DNA: TGTGCCAGCAGCGGGACAGTCCAAACCTCTGGAAACACCATATATTTT
CDR3 protein: CASSGTVQTSGNTIYF

D gene: TRBD2
V gene: TRBV5-4
CDR3 length: 13
clone size: NA
J gene: TRBJ2-1
CDR3 DNA: TGTGCCAGCAGCCCGACTAGCCCCAATGAGCAGTTCTTC
CDR3 protein: CASSPTSPNEQFF

D gene: TRBD2
V gene: TRBV6-4
CDR3 length: 16
clone size: NA
J gene: TRBJ2-3
CDR3 DNA: TGTGCCAGCAGTGAAGGGGCGCGGGAGGTGACAGATACGCAGTATTTT
CDR3 protein: CASSEGAREVTDTQYF